One and the same sample provided the 13 T cell receptor beta chains below, sequenced in a study of radiotherapy plus CTLA-4 blockade in lung cancer. TCRdb keeps only in-frame clones here, not all; method: immunoSEQ multiplex PCR. The data hold 81,000 or so clones, with around nine tenths observed a single time. The material sequenced was peripheral blood, taken from a patient treated with radiotherapy plus ipilimumab. The receptors here all came from a human donor with non-small cell lung cancer who had stable disease on radiotherapy plus ipilimumab.

The rearrangement joins TRBV7-9 to TRBJ2-7; 7 bases match TRBD1. V shed 5 bases, J shed 2 bases, and the junction held 6 bases outside the gene matches. The CDR3 is 14 amino acids. The germline gives CDR1 SEHNR, CDR2 FQNEAQ (reference sequence). The CDR3 nucleotides are TGTGCCAGCAGCCCGGGACAGTACGCCTACGAGCAGTACTTC. It encodes CASSPGQYAYEQYF. The variable domain in full, completed from reference TRBV7-9 and TRBJ2-7, reads DTGVSQNPRHKITKRGQNVTFRCDPISEHNRLYWYRQTLGQGPEFLTYFQNEAQLEKSRLLSDRFSAERPKGSFSTLEIQRTEQGDSAMYLCASSPGQYAYEQYFGPGTRLTVT.

The rearrangement uses TRBV5-6 and TRBJ2-5, with D tentatively TRBD2 (5 bases). This CDR3 has 13 residues. V dropped 2 bases and J dropped 7 bases, with 12 bases sitting between them. Germline CDR1 and CDR2: SGHDT and YYEEEE. Here the CDR3 DNA reads TGTGCCAGCAGCTTCGACACCGCGGGGACCCAGTACTTC. It is translated as CASSFDTAGTQYF.

The table lists this clone with a few counts. The chain joins TRBV7-3 to TRBJ2-3, with 9 bases identical to TRBD2. Germline CDR1 and CDR2: SGHTA and FQGTGA. CDR3 length: 17 amino acids. Losses at the gene ends were 1 base for V and 2 bases for J; bases not matched to a gene: 7. Written as DNA, the CDR3 is TGTGCCAGCAGCTTAATAGCAGCGGGAGGAGTCACAGATACGCAGTATTTT. Translating gives CASSLIAAGGVTDTQYF.

The chain couples TRBV5-4 to TRBJ2-1, with D possibly matching TRBD2 (7 bases). CDR1 SGHNT and CDR2 YYREEE come from the germline V gene (reference sequence). The CDR3 consists of 13 residues. V was pared by 6 bases and J by 9 bases, with 16 bases between. CDR3 nucleotide sequence: TGTGCCAGCACCCACCCGGGGGGCGGTGAGCAGTTCTTC. This codes for CASTHPGGGEQFF.

The chain recombines TRBV2 with TRBJ1-5; D is undetermined. Between the trimmed V and J ends, which lost 8 bases and 9 bases, there was a span of 8 bases. CDR1 is SNHLY and CDR2 is FYNNEI in the germline V gene. This CDR3 is built from 10 residues. The CDR3 nucleotides are TGTGCCAGCGGACGTGGGCCCCAGCATTTT. Amino acid sequence: CASGRGPQHF. Using reference TRBV2 and TRBJ1-5 for the parts outside the CDR3, the full variable domain is EPEVTQTPSHQVTQMGQEVILRCVPISNHLYFYWYRQILGQKVEFLVSFYNNEISEKSEIFDDQFSVERPDGSNFTLKIRSTKLEDSAMYFCASGRGPQHFGDGTRLSIL.

This clone was detected a few times. J is TRBJ1-6 and V is TRBV19; maybe TRBD1 (6 bases). The germline V gene encodes CDR1 LNHDA and CDR2 SQIVND (reference sequence). The CDR3 spans 12 residues. V was cut by 11 bases and J by 10 bases, with 15 bases left in between. CDR3 in amino acids: CACGGAQSPLHF. CDR3 DNA: TGTGCCTGCGGGGGGGCCCAATCACCCCTCCACTTT.

V and J are TRBV27 and TRBJ2-3; D unresolved. Germline-derived CDR1 and CDR2 are MNHEY and SMNVEV (reference sequence). The CDR3 loop spans 16 amino acids. The ends were cut back, 4 bases at V and 1 base at J, with 15 bases in the middle. For the CDR3, the DNA is TGTGCCAGCAGTTCAAGGACCCGAGATCGCACAGATACGCAGTATTTT. As protein: CASSSRTRDRTDTQYF.

V gene TRBV4-2 combines with J gene TRBJ2-1; 11 positions agree with TRBD2. J lost 10 bases, V lost 0 bases, and 8 bases had no gene match. CDR1 is LGHNA, CDR2 YNFKEQ, per germline. The CDR3 has 16 amino acids. CDR3 DNA sequence: TGTGCCAGCAGCCAAGAGGGTCTAGCGGGAGGAGGGGAGCAGTTCTTC. It yields the protein CASSQEGLAGGGEQFF.

The chain recombines TRBV30 with TRBJ2-1, with 7 bases fitting TRBD1. Trimming removed 0 bases from V and 11 bases from J; junction bases left unmatched: 7. The CDR3 has 13 amino acids. CDR1 GTSNPN and CDR2 SVGIG come from the germline V gene (reference sequence). The chain's CDR3 is CAWSVLGTAKQFF. The DNA for the CDR3 is TGTGCCTGGAGTGTACTCGGGACAGCTAAGCAGTTCTTC.

The chain is built from TRBV5-1 and TRBJ2-7; 7 bases fit TRBD1. There are 14 residues in the CDR3. Germline CDR1 is SGHRS and CDR2 is YFSETQ. V shed 3 bases and J 3 bases; nucleotides not matched to a gene: 6. In nucleotides, the CDR3 is TGCGCCAGCAGCTCCAGACAGGGTAACTACGAGCAGTACTTC. Translation gives CASSSRQGNYEQYF.

This chain connects TRBV4-2 to TRBJ1-1; D not certain. The CDR3 loop spans 18 amino acids. Trimming stripped 1 base from V and 0 bases from J, with 18 bases between. Germline V gene sequence: CDR1 LGHNA, CDR2 YNFKEQ. The CDR3 DNA sequence: TGTGCCAGCAGCCAAGGAATCCAGGTCGAATATGTGAACACTGAAGCTTTCTTT. Protein sequence: CASSQGIQVEYVNTEAFF.

V usage is TRBV4-1 and J usage is TRBJ1-4; 8 bases match TRBD1. This CDR3 has 13 amino acids. Per germline, CDR1 MGHRA and CDR2 YSYEKL. The V gene end was trimmed by 6 bases and the J gene end by 12 bases; junction bases not matched to a gene: 9. CDR3 nucleotide sequence: TGCGCCAGCAGTCTTGCAGGGGGCTCTGAACTGTTTTTT. Amino acids: CASSLAGGSELFF.

The chain links TRBV7-2 to TRBJ1-1, with D uncertain. The CDR3 runs 15 residues. V was cut by 6 bases and J by 0 bases, with 14 bases left in between. CDR1 is SGHTA and CDR2 is FQGNSA in the germline V gene. CDR3 sequence (DNA): TGTGCCAGCAGTTCACAAGCGAACCTGAACACTGAAGCTTTCTTT. Its translation: CASSSQANLNTEAFF.